This T cell receptor beta chain is drawn from a study of T cells in Graves' hyperthyroidism and ophthalmopathy. Study outcomes and limitations: Among thyroid clonotypes expanded above 0.001, most also appeared in blood.

Amplification yielded TCR beta CDR3 regions, with RNA transcripts as the source. Primed by the HTBI set, a first-round RT-PCR was run on the TCR CDR3. TCRdb re-derived calls from the multiplex PCR reads in MiXCR, one entry per CDR3 protein. The sample has about 640,000 distinct CDR3 sequences; under 25% are singletons. Disease duration was under 3 months in the ophthalmopathy patients, who also had a Clinical Activity Score of at least 3 and a NOSPECS grade of at least 4. This clonotype was picked up a small number of times. Its matching antigen is unknown. Trimming left V 0 bases short and J 3 bases short, with 11 bases between. This CDR3 has 16 amino acids. Germline V gene lookup returns CDR1 MGHRA and CDR2 YSYEKL.

V usage is TRBV4-1 and J usage is TRBJ1-4; no reliable D call. The sequence came from a man aged 25-45 years with Graves' ophthalmopathy. The material sequenced was blood. CDR3 bases: TGCGCCAGCAGCCAAGATAACGGCGCGCCTAATGAAAAACTGTTTTTT. Translation: CASSQDNGAPNEKLFF.